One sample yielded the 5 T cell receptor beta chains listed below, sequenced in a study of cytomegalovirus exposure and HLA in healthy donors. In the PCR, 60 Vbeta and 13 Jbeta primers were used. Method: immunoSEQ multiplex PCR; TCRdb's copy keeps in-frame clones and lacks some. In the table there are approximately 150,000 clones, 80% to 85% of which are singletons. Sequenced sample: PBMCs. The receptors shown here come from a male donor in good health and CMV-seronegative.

CDR3 sequence reads: CASSFDGTAYEQYF. The CDR3 nucleotides read TGCGCCAGCAGCTTTGATGGGACAGCCTACGAGCAGTACTTC. The chain combines TRBV5-1 with TRBJ2-7; TRBD1 aligns across 7 bases. The germline gives CDR1 SGHRS, CDR2 YFSETQ. Unmatched junction bases numbered 4, after V lost 2 bases and J lost 2 bases. The CDR3 totals 14 residues.

The DNA of the CDR3 is TGCGCCAGCAGCTTGGCCGACAGGGGAAGGGAGCAGTACTTC. Its translation: CASSLADRGREQYF. The chain links TRBV5-1 to TRBJ2-7; TRBD1 matches at 8 bases. The J segment lost 7 bases and the V segment lost 0 bases, leaving 6 bases of the junction unmatched. Per germline, CDR1 SGHRS and CDR2 YFSETQ. This CDR3 spans 14 amino acids.

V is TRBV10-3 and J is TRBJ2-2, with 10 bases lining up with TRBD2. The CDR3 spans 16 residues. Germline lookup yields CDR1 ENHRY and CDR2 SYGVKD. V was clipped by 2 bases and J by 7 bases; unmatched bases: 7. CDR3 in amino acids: CAISERASGGIGELFF. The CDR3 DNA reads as TGTGCCATCAGTGAGAGGGCTAGCGGGGGAATCGGGGAGCTGTTTTTT.

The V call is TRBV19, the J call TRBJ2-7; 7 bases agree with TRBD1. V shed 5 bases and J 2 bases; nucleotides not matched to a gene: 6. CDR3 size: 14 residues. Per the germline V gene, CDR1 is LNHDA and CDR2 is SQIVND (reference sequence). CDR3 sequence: CASSLRTGTYEQYF. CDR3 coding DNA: TGTGCCAGTAGTCTACGGACAGGAACCTACGAGCAGTACTTC.

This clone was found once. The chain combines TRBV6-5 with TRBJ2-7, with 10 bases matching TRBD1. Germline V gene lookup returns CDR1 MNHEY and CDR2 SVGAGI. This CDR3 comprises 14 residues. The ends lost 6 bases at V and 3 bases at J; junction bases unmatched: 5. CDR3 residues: CASRTTGGLYEQYF. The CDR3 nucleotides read TGTGCCAGCAGAACGACAGGGGGCCTCTACGAGCAGTACTTC.